Below are 28 T cell receptor beta chains sequenced from a single sample in a study of response to subunit inactivated influenza vaccine. TCRdb re-derived calls from the RT-PCR reads in MiXCR, one entry per CDR3 protein. The table has hundreds of thousands of distinct CDR3 sequences, approximately 10% seen once; the top ten hold 9.5% to 12%. These sequences were also reported in another study, on T cells expressing NK-cell markers. That paper adds: UMIs were included in TCR beta cDNA generated by 5'RACE template switching.

Sample: PBMCs from blood, taken on the day of vaccination. The receptors shown here come from a man aged 45-65 years who received an inactivated influenza vaccine.

In its sample, this clonotype was seen a few times. This chain connects TRBV28 to TRBJ2-7, with 8 bases identical to TRBD1. The CDR3 is made up of 14 amino acids. The V and J ends lost 3 bases and 5 bases, in that order; junction bases with no gene match: 6. Per germline, CDR1 MDHEN and CDR2 SYDVKM. DNA for the CDR3: TGTGCCAGCAGTTTGGGTCAGGGGGCCCACGAGCAGTACTTC. Protein sequence: CASSLGQGAHEQYF.

This clonotype was recorded a few times. The CDR3 region is CASSQDGSGWKLNEQFF. The CDR3 region has the DNA TGTGCCAGCAGCCAAGACGGGTCAGGGTGGAAATTAAATGAGCAGTTCTTC. This chain links TRBV3-1 with TRBJ2-1; TRBD1 is a possible D gene (5 bases). The ends were cut back, 0 bases at V and 7 bases at J, with 19 bases in the middle. The CDR3 contains 17 residues. Germline V gene lookup returns CDR1 LGHDT and CDR2 YNNKEL (reference sequence).

This clonotype has at least ten counts. The chain is built from TRBV20-1 and TRBJ2-1, with 10 bases lining up with TRBD1. The CDR3 sequence is 15 residues long. With V trimmed by 5 bases and J by 4 bases, 8 bases remained unmatched. Germline lookup yields CDR1 DFQATT and CDR2 SNEGSKA (reference sequence). The CDR3 is CSAGSGTGVYNEQFF. The CDR3 DNA reads as TGCAGTGCTGGATCCGGGACAGGGGTTTACAATGAGCAGTTCTTC.

This clonotype was picked up a small number of times. CDR3 region: CASSEGTEIKTYGYTF. CDR3 bases: TGTGCCAGCAGTGAGGGGACAGAAATAAAAACCTATGGCTACACCTTC. The chain has TRBV25-1 and TRBJ1-2; the match to TRBD1 covers 7 bases. The CDR3 totals 16 residues. Germline V gives CDR1 MGHDK, CDR2 SYGVNS. Trimming removed 3 bases from V and 4 bases from J; junction bases left unmatched: 11.

This clonotype was seen a handful of times. The rearrangement joins TRBV20-1 to TRBJ2-1, with 9 bases that match TRBD2. CDR3 length equals 15 residues. Germline CDR1 and CDR2: DFQATT and SNEGSKA (reference sequence). V gave up 1 base and J gave up 7 bases; unmatched junction bases: 8. Here the CDR3 reads CSARVRGRASNEQFF. CDR3 sequence (DNA): TGCAGTGCTAGAGTTCGCGGGAGGGCGTCTAATGAGCAGTTCTTC.

Only a few counts were recorded for this clonotype. The J gene is TRBJ2-7, the V gene TRBV5-5, with D possibly TRBD1 on 6 matching bases. V lost 2 bases, J lost 3 bases, and 15 bases lay in between. Per the germline V gene, CDR1 is SGHKS and CDR2 is YYEKEE (reference sequence). The CDR3 spans 15 residues. The CDR3 region has the DNA TGTGCCAGCAGCTTCTTTCAGGGGCCGGACTACGAGCAGTACTTC. As protein: CASSFFQGPDYEQYF.

This clonotype was detected ten times or more. The J gene is TRBJ2-7, the V gene TRBV24-1; no firm D call. In germline, CDR1 is KGHDR, CDR2 SFDVKD. V lost 2 bases, J lost 0 bases, and 16 bases lay in between. There are 17 residues in the CDR3. This CDR3 reads CATSDSPTGILSYEQYF. The CDR3 DNA sequence: TGTGCCACCAGTGATTCCCCGACGGGCATACTCTCCTACGAGCAGTACTTC.

J is TRBJ2-7 and V is TRBV3-1, with D hard to call. CDR3 length: 15 residues. The V and J ends lost 1 base and 5 bases respectively, with 15 bases between them. Germline CDR1 reads LGHDT; CDR2 reads YNNKEL (reference sequence). CDR3 sequence (DNA): TGTGCCAGCAGCCAAGGACCGGGCCGCCTGGACGAGCAGTACTTC. This translates into CASSQGPGRLDEQYF.

There are a few counts of this clonotype. The chain carries TRBV20-1 and TRBJ2-1; 9 positions match TRBD1. V was pared by 4 bases and J by 3 bases, with 4 bases of the junction left unmatched. Per the germline V gene, CDR1 is DFQATT and CDR2 is SNEGSKA (reference sequence). There are 14 residues in the CDR3. CDR3 sequence: CSATGTGYYNEQFF. The CDR3 nucleotides are TGCAGTGCTACCGGGACAGGGTACTACAATGAGCAGTTCTTC.

This clonotype was seen ten or more times. This sequence joins TRBV27 and TRBJ2-1; a weak D match, TRBD2 (5 bases). The germline V gene has CDR1 MNHEY and CDR2 SMNVEV (reference sequence). The CDR3 spans 15 residues. Trimming removed 3 bases at V and 7 bases at J, with 16 bases between. DNA of the CDR3: TGTGCCAGCAGTTTGGGGAATACTAGGACGAATGAGCAGTTCTTC. Translated: CASSLGNTRTNEQFF.

This clonotype was recorded a few times. This chain links TRBV19 with TRBJ1-5; a possible D gene is TRBD1 (5 bases). The V gene's germline CDR1 is LNHDA and CDR2 SQIVND (reference sequence). This CDR3 region has 18 residues. Trimming removed 3 bases from V and 6 bases from J, with 24 bases in between. CDR3 DNA sequence: TGTGCCAGTAGTATGAATTCTCGTTTGCGGGACCTAGGTCAGCCCCAGCATTTT. This gives the protein CASSMNSRLRDLGQPQHF.

The chain links TRBV6-1 to TRBJ1-6; TRBD1 matches at 12 bases. Losses at the gene ends were 7 bases for V and 7 bases for J; bases not matched to a gene: 5. This CDR3 region has 15 residues. Germline V gene lookup returns CDR1 MNHNS and CDR2 SASEGT. CDR3 sequence: CASTTGTGGNSPLHF. CDR3 DNA sequence: TGTGCCAGCACCACCGGGACAGGGGGCAATTCACCCCTCCACTTT.

This clonotype was seen a handful of times. The chain recombines TRBV18 with TRBJ1-2; D is perhaps TRBD1 (5 bases). Trimming pared 3 bases from V and 4 bases from J, leaving 15 bases between. Germline V gene lookup returns CDR1 KGHSH and CDR2 LQKENI. The CDR3 is 15 amino acids. The CDR3 coding sequence is TGTGCCAGCTCACCTGTGGGGGAGTCAAGCTATGGCTACACCTTC. It codes for CASSPVGESSYGYTF.

This clonotype was recorded a few times. The V call is TRBV7-2, the J call TRBJ1-3; D is undetermined. Trimming pared 5 bases from V and 4 bases from J, leaving 15 bases between. The CDR3 runs to 15 residues. Germline loops: CDR1 SGHTA, CDR2 FQGNSA. CDR3 region: CASSATRLSGNTIYF. The CDR3 DNA reads TGTGCCAGCAGCGCCACCCGACTTTCCGGAAACACCATATATTTT.

This clonotype showed up just once. The chain employs TRBV3-1 and TRBJ2-4; D may be TRBD1 or TRBD2 (5 bases each). The ends were cut back, 1 base at V and 5 bases at J, with 12 bases in the middle. In germline, CDR1 is LGHDT, CDR2 YNNKEL (reference sequence). This CDR3 comprises 15 residues. The chain's CDR3 is CASSQGARGENIQYF. The DNA of the CDR3 is TGTGCCAGCAGCCAAGGGGCTAGGGGAGAAAACATTCAGTACTTC.

Many counts were recorded for this clonotype. This rearrangement joins TRBV20-1 to TRBJ1-2, with D uncertain. V lost 6 bases and J lost 5, with 10 bases in between. The CDR3 sequence is 11 residues long. The germline V gene encodes CDR1 DFQATT and CDR2 SNEGSKA (reference sequence). The CDR3 spells CSANDGYGYTF. CDR3 bases: TGCAGTGCAAATGATGGTTATGGCTACACCTTC.

The chain couples TRBV24-1 to TRBJ2-1; TRBD1 might be the D (6 bases). Germline V CDR1 and CDR2: KGHDR, SFDVKD. The CDR3 contains 13 residues. Between the trimmed V and J ends, which lost 4 bases and 8 bases, there was a span of 11 bases. CDR3 residues: CATSDRGDYEQFF. CDR3 coding DNA: TGTGCCACCAGTGACAGGGGAGACTATGAGCAGTTCTTC.

The gene calls are TRBV15 and TRBJ2-7; no definite D call. V was trimmed by 0 bases and J by 7 bases, leaving 16 bases between them. This CDR3 has 15 amino acids. Germline V gene data show CDR1 as LNHNV and CDR2 as YYDKDF (reference sequence). The CDR3 DNA reads TGTGCCACCAGCAGAGAAAAGACACTCACGAGGGAGCAGTACTTC. Translated, it gives CATSREKTLTREQYF.

The chain has TRBV10-3 and TRBJ2-1; 10 positions agree with TRBD2. Germline CDR1 is ENHRY and CDR2 is SYGVKD. Trimming removed 1 base from V and 6 bases from J; junction bases left unmatched: 6. This CDR3 region has 16 residues. The CDR3 sequence is CAISELASGSSNEQFF. The CDR3 bases are TGTGCCATCAGTGAGTTGGCTAGCGGGAGCAGCAATGAGCAGTTCTTC.

The chain's CDR3 is CASTHSPWLAPGGNEQFF. As DNA, the CDR3 is TGTGCCAGTACCCATAGTCCCTGGCTAGCCCCGGGGGGTAATGAGCAGTTCTTC. The chain links TRBV19 to TRBJ2-1; 7 bases fit TRBD2. V was clipped by 7 bases and J by 7 bases; unmatched bases: 22. CDR1 LNHDA and CDR2 SQIVND come from the germline V gene (reference sequence). The CDR3 is 18 amino acids.

V gene TRBV19 combines with J gene TRBJ2-5; no reliable D call. CDR1 LNHDA and CDR2 SQIVND come from the germline V gene (reference sequence). The CDR3 sequence is 14 residues long. Trimming stripped 7 bases from V and 5 bases from J, with 17 bases between. CDR3 bases: TGTGCCAGTATGCTACCCGGACGGAAGGAGACCCAGTACTTC. Its translation: CASMLPGRKETQYF.

This clonotype was observed a handful of times. The genes are TRBV4-2 and TRBJ1-1; D gene uncertain. This CDR3 region has 15 residues. V was trimmed by 0 bases and J by 3 bases, leaving 11 bases between them. From germline, CDR1 is LGHNA and CDR2 YNFKEQ. CDR3 sequence (DNA): TGTGCCAGCAGCCAAGATCCGGGCATGGACACTGAAGCTTTCTTT. It is translated as CASSQDPGMDTEAFF.

The genes are TRBV12-3 or TRBV12-4 and TRBJ2-1; TRBD2 matches at 8 bases. The V and J ends lost 3 bases and 9 bases, in that order; junction bases with no gene match: 10. This CDR3 has 15 amino acids. In DNA form, the CDR3 reads TGTGCCAGCAGTTTTTTTACGGGAGGGAGGGGTGAGCAGTTCTTC. It codes for CASSFFTGGRGEQFF.

This clonotype came up once. The chain links TRBV2 to TRBJ2-4; D is unclear. Germline lookup yields CDR1 SNHLY and CDR2 FYNNEI. V lost 6 bases to trimming and J lost 3 bases, with 0 bases between them. CDR3 length: 10 amino acids. The CDR3: CASSKNIQYF. CDR3 bases: TGTGCCAGCAGCAAAAACATTCAGTACTTC.

The rearrangement links TRBV6-2 or TRBV6-3 to TRBJ2-2; TRBD1 aligns across 9 bases. Germline V gene lookup returns CDR1 MNHEY and CDR2 SVGEGT. The V and J ends lost 2 bases and 6 bases, in that order; junction bases with no gene match: 7. CDR3 size: 16 residues. The CDR3 coding sequence is TGTGCCAGCAGTTACCACAGGGGGCTTCTGTCCGGGGAGCTGTTTTTT. Encoded protein: CASSYHRGLLSGELFF.

This clonotype was counted a few times. This chain connects TRBV5-1 to TRBJ2-5; D gene uncertain. Germline V gene sequence: CDR1 SGHRS, CDR2 YFSETQ. V was trimmed by 0 bases and J by 1 base, leaving 13 bases between them. This CDR3 is 16 amino acids long. The CDR3 sequence: CASSLAWQTAQETQYF. The CDR3 coding sequence is TGCGCCAGCAGCTTGGCCTGGCAGACTGCCCAAGAGACCCAGTACTTC.

This clonotype came up a few times. The chain uses TRBV12-3 or TRBV12-4 and TRBJ2-6; 7 positions agree with TRBD1. CDR3 length: 17 residues. Trimming removed 6 bases from V and 0 bases from J; junction bases left unmatched: 8. CDR3 amino acids: CASSRDSLNSGANVLTF. The CDR3 bases are TGTGCCAGCAGCCGGGACAGCCTCAACTCTGGGGCCAACGTCCTGACTTTC.

This clonotype was counted ten times or more. The genes are TRBV20-1 and TRBJ2-7; maybe TRBD1 (5 bases). The CDR3 is made up of 15 amino acids. V was clipped by 1 base and J by 4 bases, with 17 bases between them. Germline CDR1 DFQATT, CDR2 SNEGSKA (reference sequence). CDR3 bases: TGCAGTGCTAGAGGGACAAATTCAGGTGCTTACGAGCAGTACTTC. Translating gives CSARGTNSGAYEQYF.